This TCR beta chain was retrieved from a study of T cells in women clearing cervical HPV infection. Study background: Controls were women whose single incident HPV16 infection cleared within 12 months without precancer or cancer. Case blood was drawn when the lesion was first found; control blood after infection became undetectable.

Libraries were prepared by immunoSEQ multiplex PCR; TCRdb keeps only in-frame clonotypes and omits some of them. The repertoire table contains around 28,000 clones. Each participant carried one incident cervical HPV16 infection only. Cervical HPV DNA detected by MY09/MY11 PCR, typed by dot-blot. The CDR3 covers 12 residues. Per the germline V gene, CDR1 is DFQATT and CDR2 is SNEGSKA (reference sequence). A word on this clone: The read gets to within 3 residues of the CDR3 end, and the germline J gene fills in the rest.

Sequencing was done on a sample of blood buffy coat. The clonotype comes from a woman between 18 and 69 years old with a cervical HPV16 infection that either progressed to CIN3+ or cleared (not recorded which). The chain carries TRBV20-1 and TRBJ1-3, with TRBD1 matching over 7 bases. The CDR3 sequence: CSAAGGRQDIYF. The covered CDR3 bases are TGCAGTGCTGCAGGGGGGCGGCAGGAC.